This T cell receptor beta chain was identified during a study of blood T cell repertoires in COVID-19. For the study at large: Acute and convalescent COVID-19 specimens originated in the United States, Italy and Spain. T cells, B-cell-depleted T cells, or PBMCs provided the cDNA or gDNA that served as material.

Source study methods: Reference gene primer amplification gave nucleated cell count estimates. This table comes from immunoSEQ multiplex PCR, and its TCRdb copy is limited to in-frame clones, with some not included. The V and J calls and clone size are taken from that table; D and trimming were inferred from the DNA. The sample lists roughly 67,000 clones; about 86% were seen once. Trimming left V 6 bases short and J 4 bases short, with 3 bases between. The CDR3 loop spans 10 amino acids. The receptor's source is a man in his fifties with acute or convalescent COVID-19. The gene calls are TRBV12-3 or TRBV12-4 and TRBJ1-1; no firm D call. Sequencing input: peripheral blood. The CDR3 DNA follows: TGTGCCAGCAGCGTCACTGAAGCTTTCTTT. This encodes CASSVTEAFF.